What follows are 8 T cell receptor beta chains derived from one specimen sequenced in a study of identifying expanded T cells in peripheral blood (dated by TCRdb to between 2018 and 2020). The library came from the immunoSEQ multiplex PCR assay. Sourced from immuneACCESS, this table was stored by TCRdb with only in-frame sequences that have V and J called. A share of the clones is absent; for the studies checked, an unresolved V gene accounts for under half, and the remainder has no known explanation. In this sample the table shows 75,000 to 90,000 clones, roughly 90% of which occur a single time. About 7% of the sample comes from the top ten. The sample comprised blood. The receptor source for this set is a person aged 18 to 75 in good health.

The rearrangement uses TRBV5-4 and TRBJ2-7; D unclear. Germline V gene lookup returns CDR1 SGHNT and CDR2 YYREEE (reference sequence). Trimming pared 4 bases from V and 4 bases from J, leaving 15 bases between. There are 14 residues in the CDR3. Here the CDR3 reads CASSPATSGYEQYF. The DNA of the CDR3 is TGTGCCAGCAGCCCCGCGACCTCTGGTTACGAGCAGTACTTC.

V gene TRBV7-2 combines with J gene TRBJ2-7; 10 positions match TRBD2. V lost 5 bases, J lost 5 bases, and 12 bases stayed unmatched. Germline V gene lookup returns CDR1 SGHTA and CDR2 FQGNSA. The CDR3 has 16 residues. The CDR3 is CASSATGTSVLNEQYF. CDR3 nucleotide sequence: TGTGCCAGCAGCGCAACCGGGACTAGCGTATTAAACGAGCAGTACTTC. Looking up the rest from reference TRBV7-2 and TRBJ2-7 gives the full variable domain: GAGVSQSPSNKVTEKGKDVELRCDPISGHTALYWYRQSLGQGLEFLIYFQGNSAPDKSGLPSDRFSAERTGGSVSTLTIQRTQQEDSAVYLCASSATGTSVLNEQYFGPGTRLTVT.

This CDR3 reads CASSVGRVTEAFF. CDR3 nucleotide sequence: TGTGCCAGCAGCGTAGGCAGGGTCACTGAAGCTTTCTTT. The chain employs TRBV9 and TRBJ1-1, with D possibly being TRBD1 (5 bases). Per germline, CDR1 SGDLS and CDR2 YYNGEE. The CDR3 loop spans 13 amino acids. V was cut by 0 bases and J by 4 bases, with 7 bases left in between.

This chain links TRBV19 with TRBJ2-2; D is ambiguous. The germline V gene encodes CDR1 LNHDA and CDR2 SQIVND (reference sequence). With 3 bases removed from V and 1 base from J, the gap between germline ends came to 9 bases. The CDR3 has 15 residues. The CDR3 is CASSMGYKNTGELFF. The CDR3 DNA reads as TGTGCCAGTAGTATGGGCTACAAGAACACCGGGGAGCTGTTTTTT.

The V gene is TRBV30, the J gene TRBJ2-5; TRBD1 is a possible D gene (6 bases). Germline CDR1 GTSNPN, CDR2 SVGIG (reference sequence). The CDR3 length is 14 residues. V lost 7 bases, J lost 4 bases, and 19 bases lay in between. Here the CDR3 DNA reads TGTGCCTCACGGTCGGGACAAGGAATAGAGACCCAGTACTTC. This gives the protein CASRSGQGIETQYF.

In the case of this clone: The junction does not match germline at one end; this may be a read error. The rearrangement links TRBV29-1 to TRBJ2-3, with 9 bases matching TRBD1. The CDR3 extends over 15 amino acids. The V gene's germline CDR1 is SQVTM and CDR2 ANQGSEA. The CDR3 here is CSVEGDRVGTDTQYF. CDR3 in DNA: TGCAGCGTGGAAGGGGACAGGGTTGGCACAGATACGCAGTATTTT.

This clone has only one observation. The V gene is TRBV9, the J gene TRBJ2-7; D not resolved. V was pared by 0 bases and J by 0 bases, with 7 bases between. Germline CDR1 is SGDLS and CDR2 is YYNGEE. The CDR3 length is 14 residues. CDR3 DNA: TGTGCCAGCAGCGTAGGTCCAGACTCCTACGAGCAGTACTTC. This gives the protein CASSVGPDSYEQYF.

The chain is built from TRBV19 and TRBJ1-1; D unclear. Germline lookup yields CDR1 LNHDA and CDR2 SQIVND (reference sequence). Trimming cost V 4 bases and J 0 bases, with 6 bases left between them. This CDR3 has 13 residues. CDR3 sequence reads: CASSTQMNTEAFF. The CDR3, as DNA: TGTGCCAGTAGTACTCAGATGAACACTGAAGCTTTCTTT.